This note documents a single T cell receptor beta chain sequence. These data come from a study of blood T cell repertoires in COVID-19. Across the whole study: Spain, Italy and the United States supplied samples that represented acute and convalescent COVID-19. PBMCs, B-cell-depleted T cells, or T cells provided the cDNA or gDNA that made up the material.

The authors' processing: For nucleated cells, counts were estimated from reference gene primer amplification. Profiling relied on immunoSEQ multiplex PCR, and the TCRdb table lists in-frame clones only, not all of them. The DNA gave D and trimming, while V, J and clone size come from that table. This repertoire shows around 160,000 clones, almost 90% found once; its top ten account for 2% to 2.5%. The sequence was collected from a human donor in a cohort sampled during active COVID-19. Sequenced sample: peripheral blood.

The CDR3 DNA follows: TGCGCCAGCAGCTTGAAGAGGGGGCCCCAGCCCCAGCATTTT. This sequence encodes CASSLKRGPQPQHF. The chain combines TRBV5-1 with TRBJ1-5; TRBD1 aligns across 7 bases. With 1 base clipped from V and 7 bases from J, the junction kept 5 bases outside the gene matches. CDR1 and CDR2 from the germline V gene are SGHRS and YFSETQ. This CDR3 contains 14 residues.